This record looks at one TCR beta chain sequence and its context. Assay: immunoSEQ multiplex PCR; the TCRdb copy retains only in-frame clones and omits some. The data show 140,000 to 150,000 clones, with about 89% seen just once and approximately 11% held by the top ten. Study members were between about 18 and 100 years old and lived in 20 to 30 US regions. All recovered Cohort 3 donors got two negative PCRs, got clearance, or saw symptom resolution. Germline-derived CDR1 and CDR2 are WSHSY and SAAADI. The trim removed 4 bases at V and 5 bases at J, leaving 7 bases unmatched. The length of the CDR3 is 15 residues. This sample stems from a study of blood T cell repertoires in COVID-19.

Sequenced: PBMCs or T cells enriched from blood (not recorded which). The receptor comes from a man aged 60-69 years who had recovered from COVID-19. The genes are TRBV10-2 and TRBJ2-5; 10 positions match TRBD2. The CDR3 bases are TGCGCCAGCAGTGCTAGAGGACTAGCGGTTGAGACCCAGTACTTC. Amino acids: CASSARGLAVETQYF.